The 19 T cell receptor beta chains given below trace back to one sample, sequenced in a study of blood T cell repertoires in COVID-19. Assay: immunoSEQ multiplex PCR; the TCRdb copy retains only in-frame clones and omits some. In the table there are 390,000 or so clones, 89% of which are singletons. The sample consisted of peripheral blood. These TCRs come from a woman in her 30s with COVID-19, enrolled during active disease.

This chain connects TRBV28 to TRBJ1-1, with 8 bases that match TRBD1. V lost 7 bases, J lost 12 bases, and 13 bases stayed unmatched. The CDR3 length is 13 residues. Germline CDR1 and CDR2: MDHEN and SYDVKM. CDR3 DNA sequence: TGTGCCAGCATCCCCCCCAGGGGGCGCGAATCTTTCTTT. Amino acid sequence: CASIPPRGRESFF. The variable domain in full, completed from reference TRBV28 and TRBJ1-1, reads DVKVTQSSRYLVKRTGEKVFLECVQDMDHENMFWYRQDPGLGLRLIYFSYDVKMKEKGDIPEGYSVSREKKERFSLILESASTNQTSMYLCASIPPRGRESFFGQGTRLTVV.

The chain combines TRBV7-9 with TRBJ2-3; D is possibly TRBD1 (6 bases). The CDR3 spans 16 residues. Per the germline V gene, CDR1 is SEHNR and CDR2 is FQNEAQ (reference sequence). Trimming stripped 8 bases from V and 0 bases from J, with 18 bases between. CDR3 loop: CASCRARGGSTDTQYF. CDR3 in DNA: TGTGCCAGCTGTCGGGCGAGAGGGGGTAGCACAGATACGCAGTATTTT.

This clone has more than one count but fewer than ten. The chain joins TRBV3-1 (or the pseudogene TRBV3-2) to TRBJ2-3; 9 nucleotides agree with TRBD2. This CDR3 has 15 amino acids. CDR1 and CDR2 from the germline V gene are LGHDT and YNNKEL (reference sequence). With V trimmed by 4 bases and J by 5 bases, 7 bases remained unmatched. CDR3 sequence reads: CASSPLAGAGDTQYF. Written as DNA, the CDR3 is TGTGCCAGCAGCCCATTAGCGGGGGCGGGAGATACGCAGTATTTT.

J is TRBJ2-1 and V is TRBV28; the D is unclear. Between the trimmed V and J ends, which lost 3 bases and 7 bases, there was a span of 16 bases. The CDR3 is 15 amino acids. Per the germline V gene, CDR1 is MDHEN and CDR2 is SYDVKM. The CDR3 sequence is CASSFVIWLNNEQFF. The CDR3 coding sequence is TGTGCCAGCAGTTTCGTCATTTGGCTGAATAATGAGCAGTTCTTC.

The CDR3 DNA is TGCGCCAGCAGCCAACCAGGGGGAACTGGGGCCAACGTCCTGACTTTC. Residues: CASSQPGGTGANVLTF. The chain joins TRBV4-1 to TRBJ2-6; 7 bases line up with TRBD1. There are 16 residues in the CDR3. V gave up 2 bases and J gave up 2 bases; unmatched junction bases: 3. CDR1 and CDR2 (germline): MGHRA, YSYEKL.

J is TRBJ1-6 and V is TRBV27; unclear D gene. Germline CDR1 MNHEY, CDR2 SMNVEV (reference sequence). V lost 3 bases and J lost 13, with 13 bases in between. This CDR3 spans 13 amino acids. The CDR3 DNA is TGTGCCAGCAGTTTGGGCAGATTGTCGCCCCTCCACTTT. This translates into CASSLGRLSPLHF.

The chain has TRBV24-1 and TRBJ1-6; tentative D call: TRBD1 (6 bases). The V and J ends lost 8 bases and 12 bases respectively, with 28 bases between them. This CDR3 contains 17 residues. From germline, CDR1 is KGHDR and CDR2 SFDVKD. The CDR3 here is CATMSPSQRDTARPLHF. CDR3 DNA sequence: TGTGCCACCATGAGCCCCTCCCAACGGGACACCGCGAGACCCCTCCACTTT.

This chain links TRBV6-2 or TRBV6-3 with TRBJ2-7; weak D call: TRBD2 (6 bases). Germline assignment: CDR1 MNHEY and CDR2 SVGEGT. CDR3 length: 16 amino acids. Deletions cut 6 bases from V and 0 bases from J, with 18 bases between. The CDR3 spells CASSKVGLQNSYEQYV. CDR3 bases: TGTGCCAGCAGCAAAGTGGGACTTCAGAACTCCTACGAGCAGTACGTC.

This chain links TRBV7-9 with TRBJ2-3; 8 bases line up with TRBD1. Germline CDR1 is SEHNR and CDR2 is FQNEAQ (reference sequence). Germline trimming cut 4 bases from V and 4 bases from J; bases unmatched to any gene: 4. This CDR3 has 14 amino acids. In DNA form, the CDR3 reads TGTGCCAGCAGCTCGGACAGGGCGCCAGATACGCAGTATTTT. The encoded protein is CASSSDRAPDTQYF. The variable domain in full, with the rest retrieved from reference TRBV7-9 and TRBJ2-3, is DTGVSQNPRHKITKRGQNVTFRCDPISEHNRLYWYRQTLGQGPEFLTYFQNEAQLEKSRLLSDRFSAERPKGSFSTLEIQRTEQGDSAMYLCASSSDRAPDTQYFGPGTRLTVL.

This rearrangement joins TRBV6-5 to TRBJ2-1, with TRBD1 matching 8 bases. From germline, CDR1 is MNHEY and CDR2 SVGAGI. The CDR3 sequence is 13 residues long. Trimming at V came to 2 bases and at J to 15 bases, leaving 9 bases not matched to a gene. CDR3 coding DNA: TGTGCCAGCAGTTACCTAGGGCAGGGGGCTTTGTTCTTC. This encodes CASSYLGQGALFF.

This chain uses TRBV24-1 with TRBJ1-5, with D uncertain. Looked up from germline, CDR1 is KGHDR and CDR2 is SFDVKD. V lost 6 bases and J lost 1, with 6 bases in between. This CDR3 spans 13 amino acids. CDR3 sequence (DNA): TGTGCCACCAGTTCGGGAAGCAATCAGCCCCAGCATTTT. Translating gives CATSSGSNQPQHF.

The rearrangement uses TRBV11-2 and TRBJ2-5, with 8 bases lining up with TRBD2. The germline V gene encodes CDR1 SGHAT and CDR2 FQNNGV. CDR3 length: 16 amino acids. The V segment lost 6 bases and the J segment 4 bases; nucleotides outside the gene matches: 13. The CDR3 region has the DNA TGTGCCAGCAGTCCAGGCGTACTAGCGGCCACAGAGACCCAGTACTTC. This codes for CASSPGVLAATETQYF.

The sample holds one count of this clone. V and J are TRBV9 and TRBJ2-1; 7 nucleotides match TRBD2. The CDR3 runs to 14 residues. V trimming: 2 bases; J trimming: 2 bases; junction bases outside the gene matches: 1. Germline V gene lookup returns CDR1 SGDLS and CDR2 YYNGEE. The CDR3 sequence is CASSVTSAYNEQFF. In DNA form, the CDR3 reads TGTGCCAGCAGCGTCACTAGCGCCTACAATGAGCAGTTCTTC.

This clone was recorded only once. The rearrangement uses TRBV2 and TRBJ1-5; 7 bases line up with TRBD1. Trimming cost V 4 bases and J 2 bases; bases outside gene matches: 5. Germline V gene data show CDR1 as SNHLY and CDR2 as FYNNEI. The CDR3 sequence is 15 residues long. This CDR3 is CASSVFGQGNQPQHF. The CDR3 nucleotides are TGTGCCAGCAGTGTTTTCGGACAGGGCAATCAGCCCCAGCATTTT.

CDR3 sequence (DNA): TGTGCCAGCTCACCCGGGACAGGGGATAACAATCAGCCCCAGCATTTT. This sequence encodes CASSPGTGDNNQPQHF. The chain recombines TRBV18 with TRBJ1-5, with 10 bases fitting TRBD1. CDR3 length: 16 residues. Germline V gene lookup returns CDR1 KGHSH and CDR2 LQKENI. The junction had 5 bases not matched to a gene; V was cut back by 3 bases and J by 3 bases.

The gene calls are TRBV7-6 and TRBJ2-1; 7 bases map to TRBD2. J gave up 8 bases and V 3 bases, and 4 bases lay outside the gene matches. Germline V gene sequence: CDR1 SGHVS, CDR2 FNYEAQ. The CDR3 extends over 13 amino acids. For the CDR3, the DNA is TGTGCCAGCAGCTTTTCTAGCGGCGATGAGCAGTTCTTC. As protein: CASSFSSGDEQFF.

This chain links TRBV24-1 with TRBJ1-1; D may be TRBD1 (5 bases). Trimming took 9 bases from V and 0 from J, leaving 13 bases between them. The CDR3 is 14 residues long. CDR1 is KGHDR, CDR2 SFDVKD, per germline. The CDR3 DNA is TGTGCCACCGTGGGAGGGGTCATGAACACTGAAGCTTTCTTT. It yields the protein CATVGGVMNTEAFF.

The genes are TRBV5-1 and TRBJ2-2, with D unclear. Trimming took 0 bases from V and 1 from J, leaving 10 bases between them. Germline values: CDR1 SGHRS, CDR2 YFSETQ. This CDR3 has 16 residues. The CDR3 here is CASSLAQAVNTGELFF. CDR3 in DNA: TGCGCCAGCAGCTTGGCCCAGGCAGTGAACACCGGGGAGCTGTTTTTT.

The genes are TRBV19 and TRBJ1-5; D unresolved. The CDR3 has 15 residues. V lost 1 base and J 6 bases, leaving 13 bases between the germline ends. Germline CDR1 reads LNHDA; CDR2 reads SQIVND (reference sequence). In DNA form, the CDR3 reads TGTGCCAGTAGTATAGGCGGCGAACGGGGTCAGCCCCAGCATTTT. This gives the protein CASSIGGERGQPQHF.